This TCR beta chain derives from a study of blood T cell repertoires in COVID-19. This CDR3 has 11 residues. Germline CDR1 reads SGHAT; CDR2 reads FQNNGV. TCRdb's copy holds only in-frame clones and misses some; the assay was immunoSEQ multiplex PCR. The table records about 300,000 clones, nearly 90% of them present only once. Concerning this clone itself: One end of the junction does not line up with germline, which may come from a read error.

This chain joins TRBV11-2 and TRBJ2-2; possibly TRBD2 for D (6 bases). Sequencing input: peripheral blood. This TCR was sampled from a woman aged 25 to 45 with COVID-19, enrolled during active disease. CDR3 sequence reads: CASSRDGGLFF. For the CDR3, the DNA is TGTGCCAGCAGCCGGGACGGGGGGCTGTTTTTT.